This T cell receptor beta chain was captured by sequencing in a study of regulatory T cells in long-lasting Graves disease. Study results and caveats: Persistent disease showed a preference for TRBV28, TRBJ1-2 and TRBJ2-5.

In building TCR beta libraries, iRepertoire HTBI primers were used together with Arm-PCR of CDR3 regions. One entry per CDR3 protein results from TCRdb running MiXCR on the multiplex PCR reads. The profile covers around 300,000 distinct CDR3 sequences, with roughly 21% appearing a single time and around 50% taken by the ten largest. This clonotype showed up many times. Its matching antigen is unknown. Germline-derived CDR1 and CDR2 are SEHNR and FQNEAQ (reference sequence). V was clipped by 2 bases and J by 8 bases, with 12 bases between them. CDR3 length equals 13 residues. Time point given: persistent/refractory GD, antithyroid drugs over 5 years with positive TRAb. The TCR library was made from RNA extracted from PBMCs.

The sequence derives from a female donor with Graves disease. The chain joins TRBV7-9 to TRBJ1-2, with unresolved D. Source: peripheral blood mononuclear cells (PBMCs), taken when the disease was refractory, from a patient treated with antithyroid drugs. The CDR3 protein is CASSLKEEEGYTF. The CDR3 DNA reads TGTGCCAGCAGCTTAAAGGAGGAGGAGGGCTACACCTTC.